These T cell receptor beta chains were read from a single sample in a study of blood T cell repertoires in COVID-19. Sequencing was performed with immunoSEQ multiplex PCR; in TCRdb, only in-frame clones are kept and a portion is missing. Of 55,000 to 70,000 clones in the sample, 87% were seen once. Sequencing was done on a sample of peripheral blood. The receptor set was obtained from a man in his 60s with acute or convalescent COVID-19. Each CDR3 is given with its conserved first and last residue. A D gene is named only where the DNA matches it firmly. Size is stated for part of the rows, as once, few or many counts, or as a class when the clone is expanded.

size: -
D: TRBD1
J: TRBJ1-2
length: 14
V: TRBV7-2
CDR3: CASTRGQGATGYTF
DNA: TGTGCCAGCACCCGGGGTCAGGGGGCGACTGGCTACACCTTC

size: few
D: -
J: TRBJ1-2
length: 14
V: TRBV30
CDR3: CAWGWADRTYGYTF
DNA: TGTGCCTGGGGTTGGGCCGACAGGACCTATGGCTACACCTTC

size: -
D: -
J: TRBJ2-1
length: 14
V: TRBV25-1
CDR3: CASSEYTRKNEQFF
DNA: TGTGCCAGCAGTGAATATACGAGGAAAAATGAGCAGTTCTTC

size: once
D: -
J: TRBJ1-2
length: 13
V: TRBV19
CDR3: CASSRTRESGYTF
DNA: TGTGCCAGTAGTCGGACTAGGGAGAGTGGCTACACCTTC

size: -
D: -
J: TRBJ2-7
length: 14
V: TRBV28
CDR3: CASSLSGGSYEQYF
DNA: TGTGCCAGCAGTTTATCGGGCGGGTCCTACGAGCAGTACTTC

size: -
D: TRBD1
J: TRBJ1-2
length: 14
V: TRBV5-1
CDR3: CASHAGQAQDGYTF
DNA: TGCGCCAGTCATGCCGGACAGGCTCAGGATGGCTACACCTTC

size: -
D: TRBD1
J: TRBJ2-7
length: 15
V: TRBV28
CDR3: CASSDRDRYSYEQYF
DNA: TGTGCCAGCAGTGACCGGGACAGATACTCCTACGAGCAGTACTTC

size: -
D: TRBD2
J: TRBJ2-7
length: 15
V: TRBV5-8
CDR3: CASSLGTSGGYEQYF
DNA: TGTGCCAGCAGCTTGGGGACTAGCGGGGGCTACGAGCAGTACTTC

size: -
D: TRBD1
J: TRBJ1-4
length: 13
V: TRBV19
CDR3: CASVGQGTQKLFF
DNA: TGTGCCAGTGTAGGACAGGGTACGCAAAAACTGTTTTTT

size: -
D: TRBD1
J: TRBJ1-2
length: 16
V: TRBV2
CDR3: CASSEFSGTGNYGYTF
DNA: TGTGCCAGCAGTGAATTTAGTGGGACAGGGAACTATGGCTACACCTTC

size: -
D: -
J: TRBJ1-1
length: 12
V: TRBV12-3/TRBV12-4
CDR3: CASGRLNTEAFF
DNA: TGTGCCAGTGGGCGTTTGAACACTGAAGCTTTCTTT

size: -
D: -
J: TRBJ2-5
length: 12
V: TRBV9
CDR3: CASSPSGETQYF
DNA: TGTGCCAGCAGCCCCTCCGGTGAGACCCAGTACTTC

size: -
D: TRBD1
J: TRBJ1-3
length: 14
V: TRBV9
CDR3: CASSVEGAGNTIYF
DNA: TGTGCCAGCAGCGTAGAGGGGGCCGGAAACACCATATATTTT

size: -
D: -
J: TRBJ2-5
length: 16
V: TRBV11-2
CDR3: CASSRGVEVWRETQYF
DNA: TGTGCCAGCAGCCGCGGGGTTGAGGTCTGGAGGGAGACCCAGTACTTC

size: -
D: TRBD2
J: TRBJ2-1
length: 16
V: TRBV7-8
CDR3: CASSPGLAGGVFEQFF
DNA: TGTGCCAGCAGCCCGGGACTAGCGGGGGGGGTGTTTGAGCAGTTCTTC

size: -
D: TRBD2
J: TRBJ2-5
length: 17
V: TRBV2
CDR3: CASSIPGTSGVQETQYF
DNA: TGTGCCAGCAGTATCCCGGGGACTAGCGGGGTGCAAGAGACCCAGTACTTC

size: few
D: TRBD1
J: TRBJ1-3
length: 15
V: TRBV5-5
CDR3: CASSFRGGGGRTIYF
DNA: TGTGCCAGCAGCTTCAGGGGTGGAGGGGGCCGCACCATATATTTT

size: -
D: -
J: TRBJ2-7
length: 10
V: TRBV21-1
CDR3: CASTCYEQYF
DNA: TGTGCCAGCACCTGCTACGAGCAGTACTTC

size: -
D: TRBD2
J: TRBJ2-1
length: 18
V: TRBV4-3
CDR3: CASSLKQLTSGPLEEQFF
DNA: TGCGCCAGCAGCCTGAAACAACTGACTAGCGGGCCCCTTGAGGAGCAGTTCTTC

size: -
D: -
J: TRBJ2-5
length: 14
V: TRBV9
CDR3: CASSVNQRGETQYF
DNA: TGTGCCAGCAGCGTAAACCAGCGTGGGGAGACCCAGTACTTC

size: -
D: TRBD2
J: TRBJ2-3
length: 15
V: TRBV7-2
CDR3: CASSPPGLAGGGQYF
DNA: TGTGCCAGCAGCCCCCCAGGACTAGCGGGGGGCGGGCAGTATTTT

size: -
D: -
J: TRBJ1-2
length: 14
V: TRBV19
CDR3: CASTERRGNYGYTF
DNA: TGTGCCAGTACAGAGCGCCGGGGTAACTATGGCTACACCTTC

size: -
D: TRBD1
J: TRBJ1-1
length: 13
V: TRBV24-1
CDR3: CATSDLDRGEAFF
DNA: TGTGCCACCAGTGATCTGGACAGGGGTGAAGCTTTCTTT

size: -
D: -
J: TRBJ1-3
length: 13
V: TRBV3-1/TRBV3-2
CDR3: CASSQDFSGSLYF
DNA: TGTGCCAGCAGCCAAGACTTTTCGGGTAGTTTATATTTT

size: -
D: -
J: TRBJ1-3
length: 13
V: TRBV14
CDR3: CASSPVAGNTIYF
DNA: TGTGCCAGCAGCCCCGTCGCTGGAAACACCATATATTTT

size: -
D: TRBD1
J: TRBJ1-6
length: 14
V: TRBV19
CDR3: CASTQGVDNSPLHF
DNA: TGTGCCAGCACGCAGGGGGTCGACAATTCACCCCTCCACTTT

size: -
D: TRBD1
J: TRBJ1-2
length: 15
V: TRBV7-3
CDR3: CASSLREGQPDGYTF
DNA: TGTGCCAGCAGCCTACGGGAGGGACAGCCGGATGGCTACACCTTC